These T cell receptor beta chains were read from a single sample in a study of T-cell memory formation after mild COVID-19. TCRdb ran MiXCR on the 5' RACE reads and lists one entry per CDR3 protein. The sample comprises 400,000 or so distinct CDR3 sequences, around 19% of which are singletons, and approximately 8.1% rests with the top ten. Input material: PBMCs or a T cell subset sorted from them (not recorded which). The origin of the receptors is an adult woman who had mild COVID-19 (a few samples of this study predate the infection). Cell type and time point are not known. Both conserved end residues are part of each CDR3. The order of the fields is CDR3 protein, J gene, V gene.

cdr3_aa: CASSTTGEQFF; j_call: TRBJ2-1; v_call: TRBV12-3/TRBV12-4
cdr3_aa: CASSLGGSPYEQYF; j_call: TRBJ2-7; v_call: TRBV9
cdr3_aa: CASSPEVRGAFF; j_call: TRBJ1-1; v_call: TRBV18
cdr3_aa: CSVGAGGGAPYNEQFF; j_call: TRBJ2-1; v_call: TRBV29-1
cdr3_aa: CASSYSGQGLSYEQYF; j_call: TRBJ2-7; v_call: TRBV6-6
cdr3_aa: CASSFGSLRDRNHEAFF; j_call: TRBJ1-1; v_call: TRBV5-4
cdr3_aa: CASSTRGTAREAFF; j_call: TRBJ1-1; v_call: TRBV27
cdr3_aa: CASSDEDRGVYGYTF; j_call: TRBJ1-2; v_call: TRBV6-4
cdr3_aa: CSADDSTASGNTIYF; j_call: TRBJ1-3; v_call: TRBV20-1
cdr3_aa: CASSLSRAVATEAFF; j_call: TRBJ1-1; v_call: TRBV11-2
cdr3_aa: CASSQEVSQKIYEQYF; j_call: TRBJ2-7; v_call: TRBV4-2
cdr3_aa: CAISASGGSNEQFF; j_call: TRBJ2-1; v_call: TRBV10-3
cdr3_aa: CASSYDGGAETQYF; j_call: TRBJ2-5; v_call: TRBV6-6
cdr3_aa: CSVGAGRGKETQYF; j_call: TRBJ2-5; v_call: TRBV29-1
cdr3_aa: CASSPDRGGNEQFF; j_call: TRBJ2-1; v_call: TRBV3-2
cdr3_aa: CATSDPTARDNEQFF; j_call: TRBJ2-1; v_call: TRBV24-1
cdr3_aa: CASSLVAGASGANVLTF; j_call: TRBJ2-6; v_call: TRBV11-2
cdr3_aa: CASSHVAGLVTDTQYF; j_call: TRBJ2-3; v_call: TRBV14
cdr3_aa: CASGSPGLYEQYF; j_call: TRBJ2-7; v_call: TRBV12-3/TRBV12-4
cdr3_aa: CASSGTGNNQPQHF; j_call: TRBJ1-5; v_call: TRBV2
cdr3_aa: CSVSRGEGTEAFF; j_call: TRBJ1-1; v_call: TRBV29-1
cdr3_aa: CATSRDPGHSEAFF; j_call: TRBJ1-1; v_call: TRBV15
cdr3_aa: CASSLVGTGGNSYEQYF; j_call: TRBJ2-7; v_call: TRBV7-9
cdr3_aa: CSARDRRTVTGELFF; j_call: TRBJ2-2; v_call: TRBV20-1
cdr3_aa: CASRTGGEKLFF; j_call: TRBJ1-4; v_call: TRBV10-2
cdr3_aa: CASSTSGGASHNEQFF; j_call: TRBJ2-1; v_call: TRBV6-2/TRBV6-3
cdr3_aa: CASNPTGMNTEAFF; j_call: TRBJ1-1; v_call: TRBV7-2
cdr3_aa: CASSLEGTLNTEAFF; j_call: TRBJ1-1; v_call: TRBV11-2
cdr3_aa: CASSQGAQASVGNTIYF; j_call: TRBJ1-3; v_call: TRBV4-3
cdr3_aa: CATSDVDGTSSYEQYF; j_call: TRBJ2-7; v_call: TRBV24-1